The 18 T cell receptor beta chains below come from one sample, sequenced in a study of T cells in Graves' hyperthyroidism and ophthalmopathy. Authors of the study amplified TCR beta CDR3 regions from RNA transcripts. Researchers ran a first-round RT-PCR on the TCR CDR3 using the HTBI primer set. TCRdb re-derived calls from the multiplex PCR reads in MiXCR, one entry per CDR3 protein. The repertoire holds under 400,000 distinct CDR3 sequences, with roughly 15% as singletons. Sequenced input: blood. The receptor set was obtained from an older woman with Graves' ophthalmopathy.

This clonotype showed up just a few times. This chain uses TRBV20-1 with TRBJ2-7; a possible D gene is TRBD2 (6 bases). V was pared by 0 bases and J by 2 bases, with 23 bases between. The CDR3 is 18 amino acids. CDR1 and CDR2 (germline): DFQATT, SNEGSKA (reference sequence). The CDR3 coding sequence is TGCAGTGCTAGAGATGAAGGAGGGAAACTAGGACCGACCTACGAGCAGTACTTC. This gives the protein CSARDEGGKLGPTYEQYF.

Many counts were recorded for this clonotype. The chain carries TRBV20-1 and TRBJ2-7; 8 bases match TRBD1. The CDR3 extends over 12 amino acids. The junction had 3 bases not matched to a gene; V was cut back by 6 bases and J by 2 bases. CDR1 and CDR2 (germline): DFQATT, SNEGSKA (reference sequence). The CDR3 bases are TGCAGTGCAAAGGGACAGGCCTACGAGCAGTACTTC. Translation: CSAKGQAYEQYF.

This clonotype was observed a few times. CDR3 protein: CSAISSDTHYGYTF. The CDR3 DNA is TGCAGTGCTATTTCATCGGACACCCACTATGGCTACACCTTC. The chain joins TRBV20-1 to TRBJ1-2; the D gene is possibly TRBD1 (5 bases). Trimming took off 4 bases at V and 3 bases at J, with 15 bases between the two ends. In germline, CDR1 is DFQATT, CDR2 SNEGSKA (reference sequence). This CDR3 region has 14 residues.

This clonotype was detected ten times or more. DNA of the CDR3: TGTGCCAGCAGCCAAGTCCCTCACAATGAGCAGTTCTTC. It codes for CASSQVPHNEQFF. This chain uses TRBV3-1 with TRBJ2-1, with D unresolved. V was pared by 1 base and J by 5 bases, with 6 bases between. Per the germline V gene, CDR1 is LGHDT and CDR2 is YNNKEL (reference sequence). CDR3 length: 13 residues.

This clonotype was observed many times. This sequence joins TRBV9 and TRBJ2-1; TRBD1 is a possible D gene (6 bases). Germline V gene lookup returns CDR1 SGDLS and CDR2 YYNGEE. The V end was cut by 0 bases, the J end by 0 bases, with 7 bases between. The CDR3 is 15 amino acids. The CDR3 nucleotides read TGTGCCAGCAGCGTAGGGGGGCCCTCCTACAATGAGCAGTTCTTC. Its translation is CASSVGGPSYNEQFF.

Comment on this clonotype: This may be a read error: a much more frequent sequence differs by one nucleotide. The chain employs TRBV28 and TRBJ1-4, with D uncertain. This CDR3 is built from 14 residues. Germline CDR1 reads MDHEN; CDR2 reads SYDVKM. The CDR3 sequence is CSSTLGGPNEKLFF. Written as DNA, the CDR3 is TGTTCCAGCACCCTAGGAGGACCTAATGAAAAACTGTTTTTT.

This clonotype was observed many times. The V and J genes are TRBV9 and TRBJ1-1; D call uncertain. CDR3 length: 15 residues. CDR1 and CDR2 from the germline V gene are SGDLS and YYNGEE. V was cut by 0 bases and J by 7 bases, with 16 bases left in between. CDR3 coding DNA: TGTGCCAGCAGCGTAGTTACAGCGCAAAGAAGTGAAGCTTTCTTT. Protein product: CASSVVTAQRSEAFF.

This chain joins TRBV29-1 and TRBJ2-3; the match to TRBD2 covers 10 bases. V shed 0 bases, J shed 2 bases, and the junction held 5 bases outside the gene matches. The germline gives CDR1 SQVTM, CDR2 ANQGSEA. The CDR3 spans 16 residues. As DNA, the CDR3 is TGCAGCGTTGAAGATCGACTAGCGGGCCCCACAGATACGCAGTATTTT. Its translation: CSVEDRLAGPTDTQYF.

This clonotype has only one observation. The chain is built from TRBV14 and TRBJ2-5, with D unresolved. Per the germline V gene, CDR1 is SGHDN and CDR2 is FVKESK. This CDR3 is built from 13 residues. Trimming stripped 4 bases from V and 6 bases from J, with 12 bases between. The CDR3 DNA is TGTGCCAGCAGCCTAGAAGAAGGGAAGACCCAGTACTTC. This gives the protein CASSLEEGKTQYF. Based on the CDR3 plus reference TRBV14 and TRBJ2-5, the full variable domain is EAGVTQFPSHSVIEKGQTVTLRCDPISGHDNLYWYRRVMGKEIKFLLHFVKESKQDESGMPNNRFLAERTGGTYSTLKVQPAELEDSGVYFCASSLEEGKTQYFGPGTRLLVL.

The sample holds many counts of this clonotype. The rearrangement links TRBV30 to TRBJ2-3; TRBD2 is a possible D gene (5 bases). This CDR3 is built from 15 residues. Between the trimmed V and J ends, which lost 0 bases and 1 base, there was a span of 11 bases. Per germline, CDR1 GTSNPN and CDR2 SVGIG (reference sequence). CDR3: CAWSVRSEGTDTQYF. Here the CDR3 DNA reads TGTGCCTGGAGTGTACGTAGCGAGGGCACAGATACGCAGTATTTT.

This clonotype appeared a few times. The gene calls are TRBV19 and TRBJ1-6, with TRBD1 as a possible D gene (5 bases). The CDR3 is 13 amino acids. Trimming pared 7 bases from V and 5 bases from J, leaving 9 bases between. Per germline, CDR1 LNHDA and CDR2 SQIVND (reference sequence). The CDR3 spells CASTRADNSPLHF. As DNA, the CDR3 is TGTGCCAGTACCAGGGCGGATAATTCACCCCTCCACTTT.

This clonotype came up many times. The chain links TRBV24-1 to TRBJ2-7, with TRBD1 matching 9 bases. Germline V gene data show CDR1 as KGHDR and CDR2 as SFDVKD. Trimming cost V 4 bases and J 4 bases; bases outside gene matches: 7. The CDR3 consists of 15 residues. Here the CDR3 DNA reads TGTGCCACCAGTGAAACCGGGACAGGGCAGTACGAGCAGTACTTC. It translates to CATSETGTGQYEQYF.

Many counts were recorded for this clonotype. The chain is built from TRBV28 and TRBJ2-3; perhaps TRBD2 as D (6 bases). The ends were cut back, 7 bases at V and 0 bases at J, with 14 bases in the middle. This CDR3 is 15 amino acids long. Germline V gene sequence: CDR1 MDHEN, CDR2 SYDVKM. The CDR3 sequence is CASNQAGASTDTQYF. The CDR3 region has the DNA TGTGCCAGCAATCAAGCGGGTGCTAGCACAGATACGCAGTATTTT.

The chain uses TRBV6-2 or TRBV6-3 and TRBJ2-3; perhaps D is TRBD1 or TRBD2 (6 bases each). Germline V lookup: CDR1 MNHEY, CDR2 SVGEGT. With 5 bases removed from V and 1 base from J, the gap between germline ends came to 10 bases. CDR3 length: 14 residues. The CDR3 loop reads CASSRGLGTDTQYF. CDR3 nucleotides: TGTGCCAGCAGTCGGGGGCTGGGCACAGATACGCAGTATTTT.

This clonotype was observed many times. V usage is TRBV5-1 and J usage is TRBJ2-1, with D possibly called TRBD1 or TRBD2 (5 bases each). The CDR3 is 15 amino acids. Per germline, CDR1 SGHRS and CDR2 YFSETQ. V was cut by 3 bases and J by 2 bases, with 12 bases left in between. CDR3 region: CASSSGTATYNEQFF. The CDR3 DNA sequence: TGCGCCAGCAGCTCCGGGACGGCAACCTACAATGAGCAGTTCTTC. Looking up the rest from reference TRBV5-1 and TRBJ2-1 gives the full variable domain: KAGVTQTPRYLIKTRGQQVTLSCSPISGHRSVSWYQQTPGQGLQFLFEYFSETQRNKGNFPGRFSGRQFSNSRSEMNVSTLELGDSALYLCASSSGTATYNEQFFGPGTRLTVL.

This clonotype showed up many times. This chain connects TRBV7-9 to TRBJ2-7; 7 bases are shared with TRBD2. From germline, CDR1 is SEHNR and CDR2 FQNEAQ (reference sequence). Trimming took 1 base from V and 3 from J; bases not matched to a gene: 9. CDR3 length: 16 amino acids. This CDR3 reads CASSLVAGGRVYEQYF. CDR3 sequence (DNA): TGTGCCAGCAGCTTAGTCGCCGGCGGGAGAGTCTACGAGCAGTACTTC.

This clonotype was counted ten times or more. The V and J genes are TRBV7-9 and TRBJ2-5; possibly TRBD1 or TRBD2 for D (5 bases each). Between the trimmed V and J ends, which lost 5 bases and 5 bases, there was a span of 15 bases. This CDR3 comprises 14 residues. The V gene's germline CDR1 is SEHNR and CDR2 FQNEAQ (reference sequence). The CDR3 region has the DNA TGTGCCAGCAGCCCAACCGGGGCGATCGAGACCCAGTACTTC. Amino acid sequence: CASSPTGAIETQYF.

At least ten counts were recorded for this clonotype. The chain recombines TRBV4-1 with TRBJ2-7, with 10 bases lining up with TRBD2. V trimming: 0 bases; J trimming: 2 bases; junction bases outside the gene matches: 7. Germline V lookup: CDR1 MGHRA, CDR2 YSYEKL. CDR3 length: 17 amino acids. The CDR3 sequence: CASSQDQTSGNTYEQYF. The CDR3 DNA reads as TGCGCCAGCAGCCAAGACCAAACTAGCGGGAATACCTACGAGCAGTACTTC.